Described below is a single T cell receptor beta chain sequence and its context. Its antigen is not identified. PCR used 60 Vbeta primers and 13 Jbeta primers. TCRdb keeps only in-frame clones here, not all; method: immunoSEQ multiplex PCR. The data hold roughly 120,000 clones, with 76% observed a single time. The CDR3 totals 16 residues. V lost 5 bases and J 6 bases, leaving 20 bases between the germline ends. The germline gives CDR1 KGHSH, CDR2 LQKENI. The record originates from a study of cytomegalovirus exposure and HLA in healthy donors. Study-wide findings and caveats: Most of the TCR beta V segments (in an earlier analysis) were productive either about 90% or about 30% of the time. An ancestry cluster, one associated with Asian ancestry, reportedly showed fewer N-insertions than the roughly 610-donor mean in a later analysis. According to reports, the classifier identified cytomegalovirus status with high specificity and sensitivity.

These donors counted as nominally healthy when sampled, but unrecorded immune exposures were likely. V and J are TRBV18 and TRBJ1-5; the D is unclear. This receptor was identified in a woman aged 50 to 60 in good health and CMV-seropositive. The sequenced material came from PBMCs. CDR3 nucleotide sequence: TGTGCCAGCTCATCCTTCCCGGCTTCCCCGGGTCAGCCCCAGCATTTT. Its translation: CASSSFPASPGQPQHF. Using reference TRBV18 and TRBJ1-5 for the parts outside the CDR3, the full variable domain is NAGVMQNPRHLVRRRGQEARLRCSPMKGHSHVYWYRQLPEEGLKFMVYLQKENIIDESGMPKERFSAEFPKEGPSILRIQQVVRGDSAAYFCASSSFPASPGQPQHFGDGTRLSIL.